The rows below give T cell receptor beta chains drawn from one sample of a study of coeliac disease. Here immunoSEQ multiplex PCR was the method, and the copy in TCRdb shows in-frame clones only, minus some. This sample has about 3,700 clones; around 63% occur once, and the top ten carry nearly 8.5%. Sequencing used intraepithelial lymphocytes from the gut. Every receptor here comes from a man younger than 40 with celiac disease. Each CDR3 is given with its conserved first and last residue.

>TRBV7-7
CASSLLPDRGPTDTQYF
>TRBV4-2
CASSHAGQLSYPGYTF
>TRBV4-3
CASSLFRRDYPRDTQYF
>TRBV13
CASSGGRGQPQHF
>TRBV6-1
CASIKRQGDGYTF
>TRBV5-5
CASSRFRQGAHEKLFF
>TRBV27
CASSLLGGRSPLHF
>TRBV6-6
CASSYSVGRLNEKLFF
>TRBV9
CASSVAAARSGEQFF
>TRBV30
CAWRIAGSYEQYF
>TRBV19
CASSETSGSFNEQFF
>TRBV27
CASSFSGYGYTF
>TRBV5-4
CASSLSISYNEQFF
>TRBV7-8
CASSLDSQGNTGELFF
>TRBV4-1
CASSQVGGSYNSPLHF
>TRBV11-3
CASSLAGETYEQYF
>TRBV11-1
CASSLGQGAHTQFF
>TRBV27
CASSLVAGAIYNEQFF
>TRBV7-9
CASSNNYEQYF
>TRBV29-1
CSGVAGKGYNEQFF
>TRBV2
CASLQDSQETQYF
>TRBV18
CASSGTGGADYGYTF
>TRBV28
CASSFLNSPLHF
>TRBV9
CASSPDRGKDEQYF
>TRBV29-1
CSVIQALEAFF
>TRBV5-6
CASSLGLGVQETQYF
>TRBV30
CACRDRESYEQYF
>TRBV10-3
CAISEWSGRGTGELFF
>TRBV14
CASSHRTELYGYTF
>TRBV29-1
CSGRIGENTKAFF
>TRBV5-1
CASSLGGGVPYEQYF
>TRBV5-1
CASSRDRGQGGLQYF
>TRBV28
CASSFLRAREQYF
>TRBV5-1
CASSLVRENNEQFF
>TRBV18
CASSPAGASPSGNTIYF
>TRBV27
CASSLQDRGVNQPQHF
>TRBV28
CASSPRTGSNEQFF
>TRBV5-5
CASSSSRTESNQPQHF
>TRBV28
CASKGGQETQYF
>TRBV11-3
CASSRDRTSGNYNEQFF
>TRBV4-2
CASSQVGASNTGELFF
>TRBV7-9
CASSFGGTGLNEKLFF
>TRBV28
CASSWRATNEKLFF
>TRBV2
CASSDRAAHGPQHF
>TRBV6-5
CASSSLTPIYGYTF
>TRBV7-2
CASSLVGSDTEAFF
>TRBV11-2
CASSRQGHTEAFF
>TRBV27
CASSLYQGADTQYF
>TRBV5-1
CASSLWQGNGETQYF
>TRBV7-9
CASSGVGGARDRGRETQYF
>TRBV1
CTSRGGGQPQHF
>TRBV7-2
CASSLGGSKAEQYF
>TRBV29-1
CSVVTGQSYEQYF